This record looks at one T cell receptor beta chain sequence and its context. Some clones are missing from TCRdb's copy, which holds only in-frame ones; the method was immunoSEQ multiplex PCR. The data hold approximately 260,000 clones, with approximately 80% observed a single time. This sample was included in a study of blood T cell repertoires in COVID-19. This CDR3 is built from 15 residues. Germline V gives CDR1 SGHRS, CDR2 YFSETQ. Trimming shortened V by 0 bases and J by 0 bases, and 4 bases separated the two germline ends. The sample was peripheral blood. This TCR came from a human donor in a cohort sampled during active COVID-19. The chain has TRBV5-1 and TRBJ2-6; no clear D gene. The CDR3 nucleotides read TGCGCCAGCAGCTTGGCCCGCTCTGGGGCCAACGTCCTGACTTTC. It is translated as CASSLARSGANVLTF.